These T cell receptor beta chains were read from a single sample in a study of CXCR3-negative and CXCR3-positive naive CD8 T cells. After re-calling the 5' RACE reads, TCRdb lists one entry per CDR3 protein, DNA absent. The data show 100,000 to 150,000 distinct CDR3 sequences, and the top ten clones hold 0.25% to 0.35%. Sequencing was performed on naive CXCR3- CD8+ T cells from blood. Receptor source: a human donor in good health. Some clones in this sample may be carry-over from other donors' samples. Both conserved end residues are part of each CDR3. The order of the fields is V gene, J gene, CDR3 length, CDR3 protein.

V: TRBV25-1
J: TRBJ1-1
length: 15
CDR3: CASSRLRAQNTEAFF

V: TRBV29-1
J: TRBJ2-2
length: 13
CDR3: CSGVGSNTGELFF

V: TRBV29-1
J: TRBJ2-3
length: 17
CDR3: CRVDLGQGPIRPDTQYF

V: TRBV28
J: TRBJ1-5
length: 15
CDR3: CASRPTGGWSQPQHF

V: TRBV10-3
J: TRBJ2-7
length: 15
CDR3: CAISESSTGPWEQYF

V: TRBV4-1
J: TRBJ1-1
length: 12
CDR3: CASSRPGTEAFF

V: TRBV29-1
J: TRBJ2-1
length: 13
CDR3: CSVWKGASNEQFF

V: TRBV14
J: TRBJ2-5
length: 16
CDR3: CASSLLVGDPIETQYF

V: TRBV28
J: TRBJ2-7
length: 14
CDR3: CASSRQSRSYEQYF

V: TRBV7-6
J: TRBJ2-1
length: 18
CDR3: CASSLVVPGLAAYNEQFF

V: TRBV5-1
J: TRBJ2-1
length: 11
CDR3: CASAQGDEQFF

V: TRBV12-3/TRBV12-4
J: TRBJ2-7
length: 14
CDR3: CASSLKSPVNEQYF

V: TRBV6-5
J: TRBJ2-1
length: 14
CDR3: CASSPGTAYNEQFF

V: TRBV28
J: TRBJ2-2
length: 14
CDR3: CASSFYRITGELFF

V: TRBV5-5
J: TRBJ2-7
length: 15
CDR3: CASSFSSEWNYEQYF

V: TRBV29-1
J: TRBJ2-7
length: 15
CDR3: CSVEGWREDSYEQYF

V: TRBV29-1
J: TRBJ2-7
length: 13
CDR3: CSVVQGAVYEQYF

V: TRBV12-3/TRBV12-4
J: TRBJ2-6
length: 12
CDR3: CASGSGANVLTF

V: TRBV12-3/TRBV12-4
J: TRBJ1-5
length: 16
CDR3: CASSWAQDRGHQPQHF

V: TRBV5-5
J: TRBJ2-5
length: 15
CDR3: CASSLWTGGQETQYF

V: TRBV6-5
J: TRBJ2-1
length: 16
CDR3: CASSYGGGGDLDEQFF

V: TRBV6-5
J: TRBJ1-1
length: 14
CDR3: CASSPGGRGTEAFF

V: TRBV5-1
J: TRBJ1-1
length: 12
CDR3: CASQAGGTEAFF

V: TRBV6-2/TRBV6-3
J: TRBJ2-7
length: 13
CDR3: CASTSTGFYEQYF

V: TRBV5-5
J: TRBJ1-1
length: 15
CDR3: CASSPKVEINTEAFF

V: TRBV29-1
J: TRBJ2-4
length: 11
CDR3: CSVHRENIQYF

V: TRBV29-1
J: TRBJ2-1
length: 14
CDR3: CSVEDVRFYNEQFF

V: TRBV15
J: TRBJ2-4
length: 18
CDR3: CATSGSSGTGITKNIQYF

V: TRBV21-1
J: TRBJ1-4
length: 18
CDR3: CASSEKKPRQGADEKLFF

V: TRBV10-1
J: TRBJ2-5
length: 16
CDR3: CASSESERLAEETQYF

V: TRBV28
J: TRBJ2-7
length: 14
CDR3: CASASGLSPYEQYF

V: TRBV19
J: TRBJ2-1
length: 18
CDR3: CASSPGGSGGPIYNEQFF

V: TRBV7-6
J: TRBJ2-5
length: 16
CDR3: CASSLSSGRGQETQYF

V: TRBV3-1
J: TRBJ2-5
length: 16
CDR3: CASSPLGSRLQETQYF

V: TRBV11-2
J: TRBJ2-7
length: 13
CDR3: CASSIDPSYEQYF

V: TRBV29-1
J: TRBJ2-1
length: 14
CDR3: CSVRPSWRHNEQFF

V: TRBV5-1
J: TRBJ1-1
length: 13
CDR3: CASNGQGQTEAFF

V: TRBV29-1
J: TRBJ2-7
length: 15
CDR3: CSVEGGTGRSYEQYF

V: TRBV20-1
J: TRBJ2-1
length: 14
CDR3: CSADSGEKYNEQFF

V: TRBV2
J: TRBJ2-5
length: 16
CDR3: CASSEALGGTGETQYF

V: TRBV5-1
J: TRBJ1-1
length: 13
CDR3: CASSLGQGVAAFF

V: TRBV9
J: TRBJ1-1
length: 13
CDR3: CASSVGDGTEAFF

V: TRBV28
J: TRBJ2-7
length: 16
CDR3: CASSLGLFGERNEQYF

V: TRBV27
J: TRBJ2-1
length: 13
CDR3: CASSLGTDNEQFF

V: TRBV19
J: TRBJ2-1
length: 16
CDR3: CASSIGGEGLYNEQFF

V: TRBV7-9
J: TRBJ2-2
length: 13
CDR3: CASSPPGAGELFF

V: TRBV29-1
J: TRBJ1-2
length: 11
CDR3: CSDTGDYGYTF

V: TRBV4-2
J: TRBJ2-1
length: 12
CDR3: CASRLGGNEQFF

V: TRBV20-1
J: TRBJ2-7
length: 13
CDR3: CSARDPDSYEQYF

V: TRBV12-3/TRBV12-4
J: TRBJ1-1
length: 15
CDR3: CASSRDGFMNTEAFF

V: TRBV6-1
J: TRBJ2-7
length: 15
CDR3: CASSDRVLSSYEQYF

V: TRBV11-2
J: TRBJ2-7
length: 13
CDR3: CASSLGATYEQYF

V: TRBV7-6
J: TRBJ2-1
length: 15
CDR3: CASSYRGGTYNEQFF

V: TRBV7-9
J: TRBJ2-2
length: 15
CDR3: CASSEGTEYTGELFF

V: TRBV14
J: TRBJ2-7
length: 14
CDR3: CASSIPGLDYEQYF

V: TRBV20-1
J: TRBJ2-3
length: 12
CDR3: CSARRFTDTQYF

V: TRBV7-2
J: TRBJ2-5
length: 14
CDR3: CASTQLAGEETQYF

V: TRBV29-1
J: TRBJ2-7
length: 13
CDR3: CSALLAGAYEQYF